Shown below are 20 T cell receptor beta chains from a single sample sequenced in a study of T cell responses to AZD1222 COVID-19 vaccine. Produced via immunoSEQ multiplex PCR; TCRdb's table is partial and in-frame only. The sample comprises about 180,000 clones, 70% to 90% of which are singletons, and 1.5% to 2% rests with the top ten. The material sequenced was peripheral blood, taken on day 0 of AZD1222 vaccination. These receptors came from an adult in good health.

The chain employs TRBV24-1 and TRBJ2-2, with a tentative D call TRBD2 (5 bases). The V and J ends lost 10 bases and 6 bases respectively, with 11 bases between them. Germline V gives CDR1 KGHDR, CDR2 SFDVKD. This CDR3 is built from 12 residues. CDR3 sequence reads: CATRGGPGELFF. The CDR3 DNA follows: TGTGCCACGAGAGGCGGGCCCGGGGAGCTGTTTTTT.

CDR3 protein: CASSPTSGRADEQFF. CDR3 DNA: TGTGCCAGCAGTCCCACTAGCGGGAGGGCCGATGAGCAGTTCTTC. This chain links TRBV28 with TRBJ2-1, with 13 positions matching TRBD2. The ends lost 5 bases at V and 8 bases at J; junction bases unmatched: 6. In germline, CDR1 is MDHEN, CDR2 SYDVKM. The CDR3 runs 15 residues.

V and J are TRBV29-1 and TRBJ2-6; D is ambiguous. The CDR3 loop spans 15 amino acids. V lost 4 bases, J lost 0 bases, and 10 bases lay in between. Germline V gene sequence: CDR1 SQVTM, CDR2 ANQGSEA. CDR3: CSVAVGTSGANVLTF. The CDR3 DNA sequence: TGCAGCGTTGCTGTCGGAACCTCTGGGGCCAACGTCCTGACTTTC.

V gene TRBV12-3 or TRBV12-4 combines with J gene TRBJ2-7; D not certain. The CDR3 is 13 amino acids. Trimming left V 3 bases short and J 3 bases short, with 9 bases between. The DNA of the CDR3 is TGTGCCAGCAGTTTGCACTACGGCTACGAGCAGTACGTC. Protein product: CASSLHYGYEQYV.

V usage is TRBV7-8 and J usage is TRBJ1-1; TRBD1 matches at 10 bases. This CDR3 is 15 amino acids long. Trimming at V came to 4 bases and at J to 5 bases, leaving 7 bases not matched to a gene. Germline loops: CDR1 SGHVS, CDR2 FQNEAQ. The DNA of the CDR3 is TGTGCCAGCAGCTGGGCCGGGACAGGGGATACTGAAGCTTTCTTT. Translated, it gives CASSWAGTGDTEAFF.

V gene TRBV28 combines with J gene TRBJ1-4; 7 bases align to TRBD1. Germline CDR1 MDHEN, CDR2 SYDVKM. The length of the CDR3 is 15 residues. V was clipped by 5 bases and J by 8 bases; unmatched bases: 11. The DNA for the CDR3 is TGTGCCAGCAGTGTGGGGACAGCAACGGCCGAAAAACTGTTTTTT. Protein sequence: CASSVGTATAEKLFF.

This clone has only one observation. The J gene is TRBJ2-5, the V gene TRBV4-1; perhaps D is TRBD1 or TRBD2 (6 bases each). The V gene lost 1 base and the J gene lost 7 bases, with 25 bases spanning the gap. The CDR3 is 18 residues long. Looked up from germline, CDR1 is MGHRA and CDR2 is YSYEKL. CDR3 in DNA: TGCGCCAGCAGCCAAGGTCCCCGAGCGTTGCCCAGGGGAGGGACCCAGTACTTC. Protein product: CASSQGPRALPRGGTQYF.

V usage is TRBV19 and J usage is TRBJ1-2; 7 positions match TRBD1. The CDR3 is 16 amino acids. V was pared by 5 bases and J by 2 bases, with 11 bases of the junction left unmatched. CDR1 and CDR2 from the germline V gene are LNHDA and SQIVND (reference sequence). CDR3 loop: CASSESVTGRNYGYTF. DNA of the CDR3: TGTGCCAGTAGTGAGTCCGTGACAGGGCGGAACTATGGCTACACCTTC.

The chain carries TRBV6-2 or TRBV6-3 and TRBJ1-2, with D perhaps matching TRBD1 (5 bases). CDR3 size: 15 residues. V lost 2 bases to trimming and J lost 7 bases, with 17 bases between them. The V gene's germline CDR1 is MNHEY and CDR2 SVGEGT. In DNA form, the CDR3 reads TGTGCCAGCAGTTACGTAGCAGGGAGCCACGCTGGCTACACCTTC. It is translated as CASSYVAGSHAGYTF.

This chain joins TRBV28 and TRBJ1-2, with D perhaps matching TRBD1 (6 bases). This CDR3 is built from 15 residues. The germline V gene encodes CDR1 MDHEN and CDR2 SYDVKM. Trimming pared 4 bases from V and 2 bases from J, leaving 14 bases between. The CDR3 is CASSSQGTANYGYTF. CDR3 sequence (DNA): TGTGCCAGCAGTTCCCAGGGGACTGCGAACTATGGCTACACCTTC.

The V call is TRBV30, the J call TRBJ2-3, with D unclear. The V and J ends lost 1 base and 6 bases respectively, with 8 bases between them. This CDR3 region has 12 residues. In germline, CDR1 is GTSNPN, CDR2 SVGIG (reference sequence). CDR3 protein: CAWSALLDTQYF. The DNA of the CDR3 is TGTGCCTGGAGTGCCCTTTTGGATACGCAGTATTTT.

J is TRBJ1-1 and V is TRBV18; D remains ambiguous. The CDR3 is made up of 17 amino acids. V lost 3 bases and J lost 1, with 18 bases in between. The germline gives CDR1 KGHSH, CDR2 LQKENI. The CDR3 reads CASSPLLVQGGNTEAFF. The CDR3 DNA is TGTGCCAGCTCACCTCTACTCGTCCAAGGAGGGAACACTGAAGCTTTCTTT.

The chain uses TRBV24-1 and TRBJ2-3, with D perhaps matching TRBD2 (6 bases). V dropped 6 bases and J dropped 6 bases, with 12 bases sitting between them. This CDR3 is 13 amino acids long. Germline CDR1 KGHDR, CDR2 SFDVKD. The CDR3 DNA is TGTGCCACCAGTTCAGGAGGGGTCGATACGCAGTATTTT. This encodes CATSSGGVDTQYF.

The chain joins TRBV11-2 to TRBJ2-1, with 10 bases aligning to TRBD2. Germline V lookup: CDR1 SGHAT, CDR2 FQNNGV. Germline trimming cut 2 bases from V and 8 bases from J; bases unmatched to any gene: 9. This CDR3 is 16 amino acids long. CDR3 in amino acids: CASSLRLAGVLDEQFF. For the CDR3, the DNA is TGTGCCAGCAGCTTACGGCTAGCGGGAGTTTTAGATGAGCAGTTCTTC.

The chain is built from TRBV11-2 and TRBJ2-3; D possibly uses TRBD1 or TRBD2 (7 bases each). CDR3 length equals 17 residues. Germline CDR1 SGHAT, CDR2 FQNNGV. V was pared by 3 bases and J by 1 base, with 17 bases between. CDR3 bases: TGTGCCAGCAGCTTGTCGGGACAGCGGGGTGGCACAGATACGCAGTATTTT. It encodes CASSLSGQRGGTDTQYF.

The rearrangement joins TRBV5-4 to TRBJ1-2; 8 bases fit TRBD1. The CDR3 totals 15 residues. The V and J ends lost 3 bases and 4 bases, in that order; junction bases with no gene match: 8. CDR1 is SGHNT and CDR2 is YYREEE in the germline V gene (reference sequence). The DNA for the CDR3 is TGTGCCAGCAGCTCCGGACAGGGTCAGGTCTATGGCTACACCTTC. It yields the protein CASSSGQGQVYGYTF.

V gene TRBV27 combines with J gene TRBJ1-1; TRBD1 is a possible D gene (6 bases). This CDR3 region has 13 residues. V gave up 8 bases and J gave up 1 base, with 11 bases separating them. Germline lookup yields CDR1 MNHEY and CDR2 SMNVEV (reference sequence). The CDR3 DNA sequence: TGTGCCAGCCATGACAGGCAGAACACTGAAGCTTTCTTT. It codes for CASHDRQNTEAFF.

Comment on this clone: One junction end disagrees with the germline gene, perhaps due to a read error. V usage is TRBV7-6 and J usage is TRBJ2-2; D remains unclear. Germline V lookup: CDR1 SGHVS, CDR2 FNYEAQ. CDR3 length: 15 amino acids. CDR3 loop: CASSLGQPNAGELFF. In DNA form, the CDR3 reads TGTGCCAGCAGCTTAGGCCAACCGAACGCCGGGGAGCTGTTTTTT.

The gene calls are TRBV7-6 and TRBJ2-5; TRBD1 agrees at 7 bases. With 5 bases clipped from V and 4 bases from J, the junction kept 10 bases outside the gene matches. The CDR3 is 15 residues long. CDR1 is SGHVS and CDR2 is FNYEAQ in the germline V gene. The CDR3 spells CASSTTQGLGETQYF. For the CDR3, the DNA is TGTGCCAGCAGCACCACACAGGGGTTGGGAGAGACCCAGTACTTC.

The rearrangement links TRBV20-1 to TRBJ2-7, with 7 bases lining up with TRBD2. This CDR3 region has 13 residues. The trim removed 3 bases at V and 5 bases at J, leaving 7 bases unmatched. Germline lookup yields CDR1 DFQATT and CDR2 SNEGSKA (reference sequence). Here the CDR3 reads CSASSGPGNEQYF. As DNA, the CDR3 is TGCAGTGCTAGTAGCGGGCCGGGGAACGAGCAGTACTTC.